The sequence of this T cell receptor (beta chain) was determined in a study of CD8 T cells in ankylosing spondylitis. General study results and limits: Ankylosing spondylitis blood appeared to be characterized by a TCR beta motif of roughly eight highly homologous variants. The authors reported significant enrichment of disease-linked clones in matched ankylosing spondylitis synovial fluid.

TCRdb analysed the 5' RACE reads with MiXCR anew, one entry per CDR3 protein. The data contain under 450,000 distinct CDR3 sequences, approximately 17% of them seen just once; the ten biggest clones take up just over 1%. Trimming left V 4 bases short and J 7 bases short, with 10 bases between. This CDR3 comprises 13 residues. CDR1 LGHDT and CDR2 YNNKEL come from the germline V gene (reference sequence). This clonotype was seen more than once but under ten times. What it binds is not known. The genes are TRBV3-1 and TRBJ2-2; D gene ambiguous. The source of this sequence is a male donor with ankylosing spondylitis. The sequenced sample consisted of blood, either unsorted or a sorted T cell fraction (not recorded which). The CDR3: CASSPKWRGELFF. CDR3 bases: TGTGCCAGCAGCCCTAAGTGGCGCGGGGAGCTGTTTTTT.